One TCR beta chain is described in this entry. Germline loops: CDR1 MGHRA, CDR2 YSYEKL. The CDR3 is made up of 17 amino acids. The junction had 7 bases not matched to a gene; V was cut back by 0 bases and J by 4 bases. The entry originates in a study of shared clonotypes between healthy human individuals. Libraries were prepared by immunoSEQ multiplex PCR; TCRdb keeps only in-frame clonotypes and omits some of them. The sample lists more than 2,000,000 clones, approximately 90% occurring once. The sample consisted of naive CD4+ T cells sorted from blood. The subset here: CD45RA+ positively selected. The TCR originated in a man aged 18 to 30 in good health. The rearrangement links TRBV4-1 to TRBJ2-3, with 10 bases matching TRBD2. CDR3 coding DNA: TGCGCCAGCAGCCAAGAAGCTAGCGGGGGTGGACCAGATACGCAGTATTTT. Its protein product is CASSQEASGGGPDTQYF.